This T cell receptor beta chain was recorded in a study of blood T cell repertoires in COVID-19. Study information: Italy, Spain and the United States were the sources of the convalescent and acute COVID-19 samples.

This CDR3 comprises 17 residues. V lost 0 bases to trimming and J lost 8 bases; unmatched junction nucleotides: 13. Germline-derived CDR1 and CDR2 are ENHRY and SYGVKD. In this sample, this clone turned up once. Study processing details: Nucleated cell counts were estimated from reference gene primer amplification. Some clones are missing from TCRdb's copy, which holds only in-frame ones; the method was immunoSEQ multiplex PCR. The DNA was the basis for D and trimming; V, J and clone size are from that table. The profile covers more than 65,000 clones, with roughly 84% appearing a single time and approximately 10% taken by the ten largest.

The sequence derives from a woman aged 45-65 years with acute or convalescent COVID-19. The chain couples TRBV10-3 to TRBJ1-2, with 9 bases lining up with TRBD1. Sequencing was performed on peripheral blood. CDR3 residues: CAISESGQGLPRGGYTF. CDR3 DNA: TGTGCCATCAGTGAGTCGGGACAGGGTCTTCCCAGAGGAGGCTACACCTTC.